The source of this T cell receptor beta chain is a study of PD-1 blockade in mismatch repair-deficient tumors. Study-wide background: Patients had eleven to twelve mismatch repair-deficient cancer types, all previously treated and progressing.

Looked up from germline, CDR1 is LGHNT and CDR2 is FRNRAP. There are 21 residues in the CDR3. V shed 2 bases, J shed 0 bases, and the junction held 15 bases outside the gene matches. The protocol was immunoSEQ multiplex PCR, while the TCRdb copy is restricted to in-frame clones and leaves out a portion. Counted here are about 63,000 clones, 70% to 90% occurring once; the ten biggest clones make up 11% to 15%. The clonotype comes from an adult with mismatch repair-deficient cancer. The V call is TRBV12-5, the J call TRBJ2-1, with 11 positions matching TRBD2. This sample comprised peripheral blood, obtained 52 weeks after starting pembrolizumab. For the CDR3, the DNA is TGTGCTAGTGGTTTGACCTTAGGGGTGACTAGCGGGAACGGCTCCTACAATGAGCAGTTCTTC. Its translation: CASGLTLGVTSGNGSYNEQFF.